This TCR beta chain was captured in a study of blood T cell repertoires in COVID-19. Method: immunoSEQ multiplex PCR; TCRdb's copy keeps in-frame clones and lacks some. The data contain some 200,000 clones, about 78% of them singletons. With 4 bases removed from V and 4 bases from J, the gap between germline ends came to 10 bases. CDR1 and CDR2 (germline): SGHRS, YFSETQ. The CDR3 spans 13 residues. This TCR came from a woman aged 65 to 85 with acute or convalescent COVID-19. The material sequenced was peripheral blood. This chain links TRBV5-1 with TRBJ2-3; weak D call: TRBD1 (6 bases). CDR3 nucleotide sequence: TGCGCCAGCAGCAACACAGGGTCAGATACGCAGTATTTT. It codes for CASSNTGSDTQYF.